This TCR beta chain came from a study of T cell responses to AZD1222 COVID-19 vaccine. Assay: immunoSEQ multiplex PCR; the TCRdb copy retains only in-frame clones and omits some. The top ten hold around 3% of the sample, which has some 150,000 clones, about 88% seen once. Germline V gene data show CDR1 as SGDLS and CDR2 as YYNGEE. V was cut by 3 bases and J by 4 bases, with 16 bases left in between. This CDR3 has 15 amino acids. The study, taken as a whole, reports: There were vaccine-associated CD4 TCRs across spike, dominant at 160-218 and 743-854. Clonal diversity may have been underestimated, and the donors were mostly white British, with more females than males.

For this clone: Its antigen is not identified.

Sequencing used peripheral blood, obtained on day 0 of AZD1222 vaccination. This clonotype was sampled from an adult in good health. This sequence joins TRBV9 and TRBJ1-1; no clear D gene. The CDR3 nucleotides read TGTGCCAGCAGCGCCAACCCGGGAGGAGGCACTGAAGCTTTCTTT. Encoded protein: CASSANPGGGTEAFF.